These 2 T cell receptor beta chains came from one sample sequenced in a study of blood T cells in healthy people across ages. With a J-beta primer mix and a sample-barcoded 5' primer, a second PCR ran about 6 to 11 cycles. TCRdb itself ran the 5' RACE reads through MiXCR, one entry per CDR3 protein. The table shows about 640,000 distinct CDR3 sequences, with 45% to 65% occurring only once. The sequenced sample consisted of blood. The receptors come from a man between 60 and 75 years old in good health.

The chain links TRBV19 to TRBJ2-1; possibly TRBD1 or TRBD2 for D (6 bases each). The germline V gene has CDR1 LNHDA and CDR2 SQIVND (reference sequence). Between the trimmed V and J ends, which lost 3 bases and 7 bases, there was a span of 16 bases. The CDR3 length is 15 residues. CDR3: CASSMRGAYMNEQFF. The CDR3 nucleotides read TGTGCCAGTAGTATGAGGGGGGCCTATATGAATGAGCAGTTCTTC.

This chain links TRBV15 with TRBJ2-5, with 8 positions matching TRBD1. Germline CDR1 reads LNHNV; CDR2 reads YYDKDF (reference sequence). The CDR3 runs to 14 residues. J was trimmed by 4 bases and V by 6 bases; bases with no gene match: 7. The CDR3: CATRSGQAAETQYF. The CDR3 coding sequence is TGTGCCACCAGATCGGGACAGGCCGCAGAGACCCAGTACTTC.